Presented here are 15 T cell receptor beta chains from one specimen sequenced in a study of regulatory T cells in long-lasting Graves disease. Both iRepertoire HTBI primers and Arm-PCR of CDR3 regions were used to build the TCR beta libraries. TCRdb reprocessed the multiplex PCR reads via MiXCR and lists one record per CDR3 protein. The repertoire holds around 500,000 distinct CDR3 sequences, with less than 25% as singletons. Time point noted: persistent/refractory GD, antithyroid drugs over 5 years with positive TRAb. There was RNA extracted from PBMCs, and the TCR library was made from it. This sample comprised peripheral blood mononuclear cells (PBMCs), obtained when the disease was refractory, from a patient treated with antithyroid drugs. The receptors here all came from a female donor with Graves disease.

V and J are TRBV6-1 and TRBJ1-1; no definite D call. Per the germline V gene, CDR1 is MNHNS and CDR2 is SASEGT. CDR3 length equals 15 residues. V lost 2 bases to trimming and J lost 4 bases, with 14 bases between them. The CDR3 protein is CASSEMGTRGTEAFF. The DNA for the CDR3 is TGTGCCAGCAGTGAAATGGGCACCCGTGGCACTGAAGCTTTCTTT.

In its sample, this clonotype was seen a few times. The chain recombines TRBV4-1 with TRBJ1-2; TRBD1 is a possible D gene (5 bases). The V gene lost 1 base and the J gene lost 8 bases, with 11 bases spanning the gap. CDR1 and CDR2 (germline): MGHRA, YSYEKL. The CDR3 is 13 residues long. The CDR3 reads CASSQGTIQGYTF. CDR3 bases: TGCGCCAGCAGCCAAGGGACAATACAGGGCTACACCTTC.

This chain links TRBV24-1 with TRBJ1-1; 10 nucleotides align to TRBD1. V was pared by 4 bases and J by 3 bases, with 4 bases of the junction left unmatched. Looked up from germline, CDR1 is KGHDR and CDR2 is SFDVKD. The CDR3 has 15 residues. The DNA of the CDR3 is TGTGCCACCAGTGAGGAGGGACAGGGGTACACTGAAGCTTTCTTT. The encoded protein is CATSEEGQGYTEAFF.

In its sample, this clonotype was seen a few times. J is TRBJ2-1 and V is TRBV3-1, with TRBD2 matching over 12 bases. The CDR3 totals 16 residues. The ends lost 0 bases at V and 4 bases at J; junction bases unmatched: 1. The germline gives CDR1 LGHDT, CDR2 YNNKEL (reference sequence). The CDR3 reads CASSQDGTSGYNEQFF. The CDR3 DNA follows: TGTGCCAGCAGCCAAGACGGGACTAGCGGGTACAATGAGCAGTTCTTC.

In this sample, this clonotype turned up many times. The chain is built from TRBV11-2 and TRBJ2-7, with D possibly matching TRBD2 (6 bases). V lost 1 base and J lost 0, with 10 bases in between. Germline CDR1 reads SGHAT; CDR2 reads FQNNGV. The CDR3 contains 15 residues. In nucleotides, the CDR3 is TGTGCCAGCAGCTTAGGGGGAGCGGGCTCCTACGAGCAGTACTTC. Protein product: CASSLGGAGSYEQYF.

The rearrangement uses TRBV6-1 and TRBJ1-5; possible D gene TRBD1, 5 bases. From germline, CDR1 is MNHNS and CDR2 SASEGT. V gave up 4 bases and J gave up 4 bases, with 11 bases separating them. This CDR3 is 14 amino acids long. The CDR3 protein is CASSASSGNQPQHF. In DNA form, the CDR3 reads TGTGCCAGCAGTGCAAGTTCAGGGAATCAGCCCCAGCATTTT.

At least ten counts were recorded for this clonotype. The gene calls are TRBV11-2 and TRBJ2-5; tentative D call: TRBD2 (6 bases). The CDR3 spans 15 residues. CDR1 is SGHAT and CDR2 is FQNNGV in the germline V gene. V was trimmed by 1 base and J by 2 bases, leaving 11 bases between them. CDR3 in amino acids: CASSLGGTQQETQYF. CDR3 sequence (DNA): TGTGCCAGCAGCTTAGGCGGGACGCAACAAGAGACCCAGTACTTC.

The sample holds a few counts of this clonotype. The chain recombines TRBV4-1 with TRBJ1-5; D gene uncertain. Germline lookup yields CDR1 MGHRA and CDR2 YSYEKL. The CDR3 consists of 14 residues. The V end lost 5 bases, the J end lost 4 bases, and 12 bases lay between the germline ends. The CDR3 nucleotides are TGCGCCAGCAGCGCAGTTGGGCAGAATCAGCCCCAGCATTTT. Encoded protein: CASSAVGQNQPQHF.

The table lists this clonotype with many counts. V gene TRBV20-1 combines with J gene TRBJ2-5; D remains unclear. There are 13 residues in the CDR3. Germline V lookup: CDR1 DFQATT, CDR2 SNEGSKA (reference sequence). V was clipped by 3 bases and J by 2 bases, with 10 bases between them. The CDR3 is CSARLTRQETQYF. In DNA form, the CDR3 reads TGCAGTGCTAGGCTAACCAGGCAAGAGACCCAGTACTTC.

The table lists this clonotype with a few counts. The rearrangement joins TRBV27 to TRBJ1-2; 7 bases match TRBD1. Losses at the gene ends were 4 bases for V and 6 bases for J; bases not matched to a gene: 8. This CDR3 is built from 14 residues. Germline CDR1 MNHEY, CDR2 SMNVEV (reference sequence). The DNA of the CDR3 is TGTGCCAGCAGTTACACAGGGGTAGGACATGGCTACACCTTC. Its translation: CASSYTGVGHGYTF.

The V gene is TRBV7-2, the J gene TRBJ2-1, with 11 bases matching TRBD2. V was pared by 2 bases and J by 8 bases, with 8 bases of the junction left unmatched. The CDR3 spans 16 residues. Germline V gives CDR1 SGHTA, CDR2 FQGNSA. The CDR3 sequence is CASSLWASGRNHEQFF. DNA of the CDR3: TGTGCCAGCAGCTTATGGGCTAGCGGGAGGAACCATGAGCAGTTCTTC.

The sample holds many counts of this clonotype. The gene calls are TRBV28 and TRBJ1-1; TRBD1 agrees at 9 bases. There are 14 residues in the CDR3. The germline CDR1 and CDR2 sequences are MDHEN and SYDVKM. The ends lost 7 bases at V and 5 bases at J; junction bases unmatched: 8. CDR3: CASIQGAVVTEAFF. The CDR3 region has the DNA TGTGCCAGCATACAGGGGGCAGTGGTGACTGAAGCTTTCTTT.

The chain links TRBV4-1 to TRBJ1-1; D not certain. Germline lookup yields CDR1 MGHRA and CDR2 YSYEKL. The CDR3 consists of 15 residues. V dropped 1 base and J dropped 3 bases, with 12 bases sitting between them. The CDR3 loop is CASSQAVAEYTEAFF. In DNA, the CDR3 is TGCGCCAGCAGCCAAGCGGTCGCGGAATACACTGAAGCTTTCTTT.

Only a few counts were recorded for this clonotype. This chain connects TRBV6-2 or TRBV6-3 to TRBJ2-7; D gene uncertain. V lost 3 bases and J lost 1, with 10 bases in between. CDR3 size: 14 residues. Germline V gene data show CDR1 as MNHEY and CDR2 as SVGEGT. For the CDR3, the DNA is TGTGCCAGCAGTTATAGTATGATATCCTACGAGCAGTACTTC. Translating it yields CASSYSMISYEQYF.

The chain carries TRBV9 and TRBJ1-6; 7 bases are a match to TRBD1. Trimming cost V 0 bases and J 2 bases; bases outside gene matches: 5. Germline CDR1 reads SGDLS; CDR2 reads YYNGEE. This CDR3 spans 17 amino acids. The CDR3 sequence: CASSVEARGTYNSPLHF. DNA of the CDR3: TGTGCCAGCAGCGTAGAGGCCAGGGGGACCTATAATTCACCCCTCCACTTT.